These 2 T cell receptor beta chains share one sample of origin, sequenced in a study of T-cell reconstitution after alpha-beta-depleted transplantation in children. Preparation of the TCRbeta library was carried out with unique molecular identifiers. TCRdb used MiXCR to reprocess the PCR reads, holding one entry per CDR3 protein. The sample has about 220,000 distinct CDR3 sequences, around a sixth seen once. The sample in question was PBMCs, mostly from graft donor cells, obtained 360 days after TCRalphabeta/CD19-depleted stem cell transplant. These receptor sequences come from a male patient aged 2 to 9 who had a stem cell transplant for acute lymphoblastic leukemia, so the T cells may come from the graft donor.

The chain links TRBV6-1 to TRBJ2-7; D might be TRBD2 (6 bases). Germline values: CDR1 MNHNS, CDR2 SASEGT. This CDR3 is 14 amino acids long. V lost 6 bases and J lost 2, with 14 bases in between. The CDR3 loop reads CASSPRGVTYEQYF. In DNA form, the CDR3 reads TGTGCCAGCAGCCCACGCGGGGTCACCTACGAGCAGTACTTC.

This clonotype turned up a few times. The J gene is TRBJ1-5, the V gene TRBV12-3 or TRBV12-4; D unresolved. The ends were cut back, 5 bases at V and 1 base at J, with 18 bases in the middle. CDR3 length: 17 residues. For the CDR3, the DNA is TGTGCCAGCAGTCCACCGCGAGTGGGAGTCAGCAATCAGCCCCAGCATTTT. Protein sequence: CASSPPRVGVSNQPQHF.